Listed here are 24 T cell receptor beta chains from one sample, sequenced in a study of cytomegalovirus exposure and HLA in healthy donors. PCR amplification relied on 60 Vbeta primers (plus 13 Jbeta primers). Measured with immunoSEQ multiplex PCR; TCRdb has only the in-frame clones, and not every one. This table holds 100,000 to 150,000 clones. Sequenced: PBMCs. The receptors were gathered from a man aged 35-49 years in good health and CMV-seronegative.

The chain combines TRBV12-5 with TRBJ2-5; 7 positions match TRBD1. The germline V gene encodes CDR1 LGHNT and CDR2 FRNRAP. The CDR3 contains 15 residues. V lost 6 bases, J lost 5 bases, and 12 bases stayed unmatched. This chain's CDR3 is CASGLDRAGEETQYF. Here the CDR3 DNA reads TGTGCTAGTGGCCTAGACAGGGCTGGGGAGGAGACCCAGTACTTC.

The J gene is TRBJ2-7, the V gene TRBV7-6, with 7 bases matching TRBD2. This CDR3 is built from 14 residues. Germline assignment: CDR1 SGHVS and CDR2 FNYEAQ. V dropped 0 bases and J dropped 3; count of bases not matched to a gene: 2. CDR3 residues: CASSLAGGYYEQYF. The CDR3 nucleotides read TGTGCCAGCAGCTTAGCGGGGGGGTACTACGAGCAGTACTTC.

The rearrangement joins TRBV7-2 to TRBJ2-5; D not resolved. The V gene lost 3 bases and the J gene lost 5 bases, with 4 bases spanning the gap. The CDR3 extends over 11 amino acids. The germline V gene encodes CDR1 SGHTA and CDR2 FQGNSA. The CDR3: CASSFSETQYF. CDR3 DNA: TGTGCCAGCAGCTTCTCGGAGACCCAGTACTTC.

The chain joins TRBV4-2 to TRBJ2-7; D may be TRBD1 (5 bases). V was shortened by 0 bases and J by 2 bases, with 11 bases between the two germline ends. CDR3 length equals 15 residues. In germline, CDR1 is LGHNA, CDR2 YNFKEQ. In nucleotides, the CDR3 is TGTGCCAGCAGCCAAGATAGTACAGGAACCTACGAGCAGTACTTC. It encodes CASSQDSTGTYEQYF.

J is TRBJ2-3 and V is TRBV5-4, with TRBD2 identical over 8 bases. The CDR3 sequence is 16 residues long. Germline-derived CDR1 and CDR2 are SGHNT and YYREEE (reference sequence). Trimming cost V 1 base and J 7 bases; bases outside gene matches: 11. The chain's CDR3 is CASSLSTSGRINTQYF. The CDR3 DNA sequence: TGTGCCAGCAGCTTGAGTACGAGCGGGAGAATAAATACGCAGTATTTT. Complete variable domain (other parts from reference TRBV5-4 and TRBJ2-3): ETGVTQSPTHLIKTRGQQVTLRCSSQSGHNTVSWYQQALGQGPQFIFQYYREEENGRGNFPPRFSGLQFPNYSSELNVNALELDDSALYLCASSLSTSGRINTQYFGPGTRLTVL.

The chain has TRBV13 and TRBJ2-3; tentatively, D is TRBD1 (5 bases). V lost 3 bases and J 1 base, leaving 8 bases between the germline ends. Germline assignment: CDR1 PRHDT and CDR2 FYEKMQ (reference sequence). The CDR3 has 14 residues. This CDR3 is CASSFSTGTDTQYF. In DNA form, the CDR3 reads TGTGCCAGCAGCTTTTCGACAGGCACAGATACGCAGTATTTT.

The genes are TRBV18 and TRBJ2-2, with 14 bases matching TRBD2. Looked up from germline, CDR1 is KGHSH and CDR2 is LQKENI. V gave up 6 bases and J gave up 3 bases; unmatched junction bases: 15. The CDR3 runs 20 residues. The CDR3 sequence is CASSRLPGTSGRSDTGELFF. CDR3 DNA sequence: TGTGCCAGCTCGCGCCTACCCGGGACTAGCGGGAGATCTGACACCGGGGAGCTGTTTTTT.

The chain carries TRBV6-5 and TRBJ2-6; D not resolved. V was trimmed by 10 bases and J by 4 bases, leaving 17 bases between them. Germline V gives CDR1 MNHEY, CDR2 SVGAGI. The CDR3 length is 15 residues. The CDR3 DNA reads TGTGCCACCCGGTCCCGCCAGGCCGGGGCCAACGTCCTGACTTTC. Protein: CATRSRQAGANVLTF.

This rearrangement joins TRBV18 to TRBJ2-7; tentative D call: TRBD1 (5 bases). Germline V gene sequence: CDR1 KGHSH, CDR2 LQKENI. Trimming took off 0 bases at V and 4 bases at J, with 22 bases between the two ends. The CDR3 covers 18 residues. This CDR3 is CASSPPRGLRTLGYEQYF. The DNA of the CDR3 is TGTGCCAGCTCACCACCAAGGGGTTTGCGGACCCTAGGGTACGAGCAGTACTTC.

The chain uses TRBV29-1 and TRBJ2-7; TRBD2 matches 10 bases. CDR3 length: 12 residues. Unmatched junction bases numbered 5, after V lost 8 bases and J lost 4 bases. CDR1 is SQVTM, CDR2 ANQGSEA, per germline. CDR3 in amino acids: CSIKREGYEQYF. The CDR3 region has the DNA TGCAGCATCAAGCGGGAGGGATACGAGCAGTACTTC.

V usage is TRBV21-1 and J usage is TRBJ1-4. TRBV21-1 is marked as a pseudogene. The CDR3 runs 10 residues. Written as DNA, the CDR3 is TGTGCCAGCAACTGTGAAAAACTGTTTTTT. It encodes CASNCEKLFF.

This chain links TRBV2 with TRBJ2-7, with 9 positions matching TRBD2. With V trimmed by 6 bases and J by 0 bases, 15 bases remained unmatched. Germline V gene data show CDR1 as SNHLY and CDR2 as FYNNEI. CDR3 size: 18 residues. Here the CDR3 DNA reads TGTGCCAGCAGCCCAACAGCCCCCCGACTAGCGGTCTCCTACGAGCAGTACTTC. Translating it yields CASSPTAPRLAVSYEQYF.

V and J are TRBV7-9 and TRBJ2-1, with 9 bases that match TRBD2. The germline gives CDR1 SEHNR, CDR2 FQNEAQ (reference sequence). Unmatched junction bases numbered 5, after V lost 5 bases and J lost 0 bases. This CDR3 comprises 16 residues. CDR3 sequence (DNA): TGTGCCAGCAGCACAAGCGGGAGGTCCTCCTACAATGAGCAGTTCTTC. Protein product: CASSTSGRSSYNEQFF.

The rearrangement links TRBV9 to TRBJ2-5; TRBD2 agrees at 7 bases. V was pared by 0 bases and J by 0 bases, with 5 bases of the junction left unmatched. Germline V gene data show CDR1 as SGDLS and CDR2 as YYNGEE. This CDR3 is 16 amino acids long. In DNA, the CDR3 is TGTGCCAGCAGCGTAGAGGCGGGGGTCTACCAAGAGACCCAGTACTTC. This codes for CASSVEAGVYQETQYF.

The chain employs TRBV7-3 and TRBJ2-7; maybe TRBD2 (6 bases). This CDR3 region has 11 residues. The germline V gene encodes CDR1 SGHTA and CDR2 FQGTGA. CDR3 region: CGASDSYEQYF. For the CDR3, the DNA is TGTGGGGCTAGCGACTCCTACGAGCAGTACTTC.

The CDR3 DNA reads TGCGCCAGCAGCTCGCAGGGACAGGGGAGCACAGATACGCAGTATTTT. Translated: CASSSQGQGSTDTQYF. This sequence joins TRBV5-1 and TRBJ2-3; TRBD1 aligns across 10 bases. This CDR3 spans 16 amino acids. Germline V gene data show CDR1 as SGHRS and CDR2 as YFSETQ. Trimming took 3 bases from V and 0 from J; bases not matched to a gene: 4.

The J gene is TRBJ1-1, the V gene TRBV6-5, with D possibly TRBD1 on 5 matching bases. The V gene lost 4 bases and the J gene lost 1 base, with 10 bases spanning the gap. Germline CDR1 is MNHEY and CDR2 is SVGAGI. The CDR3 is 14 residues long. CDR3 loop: CASSSPQGNTEAFF. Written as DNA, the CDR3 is TGTGCCAGCAGTTCACCCCAGGGGAACACTGAAGCTTTCTTT.

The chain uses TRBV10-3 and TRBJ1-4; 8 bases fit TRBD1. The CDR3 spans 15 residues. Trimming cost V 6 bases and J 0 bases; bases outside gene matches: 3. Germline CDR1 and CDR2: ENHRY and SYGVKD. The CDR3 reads CAIRQGGTTNEKLFF. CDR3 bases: TGTGCCATCAGACAGGGGGGCACAACTAATGAAAAACTGTTTTTT.

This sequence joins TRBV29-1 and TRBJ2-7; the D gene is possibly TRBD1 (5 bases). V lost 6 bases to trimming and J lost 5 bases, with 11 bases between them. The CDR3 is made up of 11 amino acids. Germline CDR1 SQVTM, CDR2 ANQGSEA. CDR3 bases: TGCAGCGTCGATCAGGGTAACGAGCAGTACTTC. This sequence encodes CSVDQGNEQYF.

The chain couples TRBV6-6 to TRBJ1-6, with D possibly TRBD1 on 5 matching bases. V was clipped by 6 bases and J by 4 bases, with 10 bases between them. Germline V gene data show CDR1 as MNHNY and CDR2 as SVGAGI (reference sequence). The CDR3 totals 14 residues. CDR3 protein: CASSRQGYNSPLHF. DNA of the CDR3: TGTGCCAGCAGCCGCCAGGGTTATAATTCACCCCTCCACTTT.

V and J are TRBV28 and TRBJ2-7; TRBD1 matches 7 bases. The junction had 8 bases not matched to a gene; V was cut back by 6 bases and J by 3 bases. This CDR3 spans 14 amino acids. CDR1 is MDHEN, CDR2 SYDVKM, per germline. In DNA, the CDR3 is TGTGCCAGCAGCACACCGGGACAGATCTACGAGCAGTACTTC. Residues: CASSTPGQIYEQYF.

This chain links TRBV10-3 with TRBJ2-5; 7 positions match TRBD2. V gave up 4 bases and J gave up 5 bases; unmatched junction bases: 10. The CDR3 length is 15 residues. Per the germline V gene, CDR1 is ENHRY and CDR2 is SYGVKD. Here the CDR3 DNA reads TGTGCCATCAGTGTGGAGGGAGGGCCGGGGGAGACCCAGTACTTC. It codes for CAISVEGGPGETQYF.

As DNA, the CDR3 is TGTGCCAGCAGCGTACCCTCAGGGGTAGTCACCGGGGAGCTGTTTTTT. It specifies CASSVPSGVVTGELFF. The J gene is TRBJ2-2, the V gene TRBV9; D perhaps matches TRBD1 (6 bases). The length of the CDR3 is 16 residues. V was cut by 1 base and J by 4 bases, with 14 bases left in between. Germline lookup yields CDR1 SGDLS and CDR2 YYNGEE.

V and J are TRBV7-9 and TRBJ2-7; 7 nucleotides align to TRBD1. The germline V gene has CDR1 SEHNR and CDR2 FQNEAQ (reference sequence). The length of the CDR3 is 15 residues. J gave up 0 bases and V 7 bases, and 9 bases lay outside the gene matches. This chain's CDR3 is CASNPAGDSSYEQYF. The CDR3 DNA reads TGTGCCAGCAACCCTGCCGGGGACAGCTCCTACGAGCAGTACTTC.